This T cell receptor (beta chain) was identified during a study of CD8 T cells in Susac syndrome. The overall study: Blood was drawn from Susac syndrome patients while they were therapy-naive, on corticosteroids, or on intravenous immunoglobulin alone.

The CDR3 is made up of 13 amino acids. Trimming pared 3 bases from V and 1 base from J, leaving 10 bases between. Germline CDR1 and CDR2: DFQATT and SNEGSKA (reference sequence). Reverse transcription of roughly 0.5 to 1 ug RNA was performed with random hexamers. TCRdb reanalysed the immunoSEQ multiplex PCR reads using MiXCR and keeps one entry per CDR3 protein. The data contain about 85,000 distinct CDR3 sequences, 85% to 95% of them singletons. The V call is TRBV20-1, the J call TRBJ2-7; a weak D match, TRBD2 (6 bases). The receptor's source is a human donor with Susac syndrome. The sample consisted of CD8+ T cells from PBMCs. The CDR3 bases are TGCAGTGCTAGGGTTAGCGGTTCCTACGAGCAGTACTTC. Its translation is CSARVSGSYEQYF.